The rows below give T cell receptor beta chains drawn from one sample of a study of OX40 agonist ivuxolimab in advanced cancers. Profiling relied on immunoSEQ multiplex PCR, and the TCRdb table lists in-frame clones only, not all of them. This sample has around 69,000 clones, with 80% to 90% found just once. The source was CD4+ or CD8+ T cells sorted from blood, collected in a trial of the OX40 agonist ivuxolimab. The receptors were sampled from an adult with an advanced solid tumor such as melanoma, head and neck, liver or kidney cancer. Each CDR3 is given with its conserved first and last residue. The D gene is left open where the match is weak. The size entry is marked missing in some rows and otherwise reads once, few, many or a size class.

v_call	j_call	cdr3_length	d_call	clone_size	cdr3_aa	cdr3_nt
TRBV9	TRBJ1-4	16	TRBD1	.	CASSPRQGSTNEKLFF	TGTGCCAGCAGCCCTCGACAGGGTTCAACTAATGAAAAACTGTTTTTT
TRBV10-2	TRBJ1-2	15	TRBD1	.	CASSESTWGQGSYTF	TGCGCCAGCAGTGAGTCGACTTGGGGACAGGGGAGCTACACCTTC
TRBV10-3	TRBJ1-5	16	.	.	CAISPQGIYSNQPQHF	TGTGCCATCAGTCCGCAGGGGATCTATAGCAATCAGCCCCAGCATTTT
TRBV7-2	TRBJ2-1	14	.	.	CASSLDMSIFEQFF	TGTGCCAGCAGCTTAGATATGAGCATCTTTGAGCAGTTCTTC
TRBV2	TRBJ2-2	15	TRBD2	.	CASNTGLARTGELFF	TGTGCCAGCAACACGGGACTAGCTCGTACCGGGGAGCTGTTTTTT
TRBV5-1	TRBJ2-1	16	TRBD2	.	CASSATPGLAGTEQFF	TGCGCCAGCAGCGCGACTCCGGGACTAGCGGGGACTGAGCAGTTCTTC
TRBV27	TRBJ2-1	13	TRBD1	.	CASSFGQGNEQFF	TGTGCCAGCAGTTTCGGACAGGGCAATGAGCAGTTCTTC
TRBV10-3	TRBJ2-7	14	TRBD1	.	CAISELGGSYEQYF	TGTGCCATCAGTGAGTTAGGGGGCTCGTACGAGCAGTACTTC
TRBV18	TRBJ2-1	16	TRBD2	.	CASSPRTSGGYNEQFF	TGTGCCAGCTCACCACGGACTAGCGGGGGTTACAATGAGCAGTTCTTC
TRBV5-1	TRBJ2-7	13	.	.	CASTETGHNEQYF	TGCGCCAGCACCGAAACGGGTCATAACGAGCAGTACTTC
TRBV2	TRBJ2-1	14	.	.	CASSELGTLNEQFF	TGTGCCAGCAGTGAATTAGGGACACTTAATGAGCAGTTCTTC
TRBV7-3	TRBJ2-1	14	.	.	CASSFSGGDNEQFF	TGTGCCAGCAGCTTCAGCGGAGGGGACAATGAGCAGTTCTTC
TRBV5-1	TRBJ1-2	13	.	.	CASSLVGGYGYTF	TGCGCCAGCAGCTTGGTGGGAGGCTATGGCTACACCTTC
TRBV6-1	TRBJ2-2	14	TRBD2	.	CASSEWGGTGELFF	TGTGCCAGCAGTGAATGGGGGGGAACCGGGGAGCTGTTTTTT
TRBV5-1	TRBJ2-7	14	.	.	CASSLAQLGDEQYF	TGCGCCAGCAGCTTGGCTCAGTTGGGTGACGAGCAGTACTTC
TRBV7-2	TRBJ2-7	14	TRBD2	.	CASSLTSGLYEQYF	TGTGCCAGCAGCTTAACTAGCGGATTATACGAGCAGTACTTC
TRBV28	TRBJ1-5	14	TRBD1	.	CASKQGGSNQPQHF	TGTGCCAGCAAGCAGGGGGGTAGCAATCAGCCCCAGCATTTT
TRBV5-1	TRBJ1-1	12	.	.	CASTQNVGEAFF	TGCGCCAGCACGCAGAACGTAGGGGAAGCTTTCTTT
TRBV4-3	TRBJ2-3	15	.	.	CASSQDKGFTDTQYF	TGCGCCAGCAGCCAAGATAAGGGATTCACAGATACGCAGTATTTT
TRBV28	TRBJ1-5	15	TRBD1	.	CASSPTDRDNQPQHF	TGTGCCAGCAGCCCGACCGACAGGGACAATCAGCCCCAGCATTTT
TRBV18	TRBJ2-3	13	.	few	CASSPASTDTQYF	TGTGCCAGCTCACCAGCCAGCACAGATACGCAGTATTTT
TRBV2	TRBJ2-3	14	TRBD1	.	CASKPDRGVDTQYF	TGTGCCAGCAAGCCGGACAGGGGGGTAGATACGCAGTATTTT
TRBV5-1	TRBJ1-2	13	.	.	CASSLDRFYGYTF	TGCGCCAGCAGCTTGGACCGGTTCTATGGCTACACCTTC
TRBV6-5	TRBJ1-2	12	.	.	CASSGRNYGYTF	TGTGCCAGCAGTGGGAGGAACTATGGCTACACCTTC
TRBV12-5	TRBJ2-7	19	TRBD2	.	CASGLARLGRLAGLYEQYF	TGTGCTAGTGGTTTGGCCCGGTTGGGCAGACTAGCGGGGCTTTACGAGCAGTACTTC
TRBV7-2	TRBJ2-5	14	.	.	CASTQGRNQETQYF	TGTGCCAGCACCCAAGGGAGAAACCAAGAGACCCAGTACTTC
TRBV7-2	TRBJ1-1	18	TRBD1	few	CASSNYPTGGLGNTEAFF	TGTGCCAGCTCAAACTACCCGACAGGGGGCCTTGGGAACACTGAAGCTTTCTTT
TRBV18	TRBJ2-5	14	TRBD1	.	CASSTLDRGGEQYF	TGTGCCAGCTCCACCCTGGACAGGGGGGGTGAGCAGTACTTC
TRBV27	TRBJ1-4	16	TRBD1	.	CASSLSYYRGREKLFF	TGTGCCAGCAGTTTATCCTATTACAGGGGGCGAGAAAAACTGTTTTTT
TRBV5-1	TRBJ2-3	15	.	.	CASGDSVSPTDTQYF	TGCGCCAGCGGGGACTCCGTGTCTCCCACAGATACGCAGTATTTT
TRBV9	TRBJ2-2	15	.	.	CASSELGMSTGELFF	TGTGCCAGCAGCGAACTAGGAATGTCGACCGGGGAGCTGTTTTTT
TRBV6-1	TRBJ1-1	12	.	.	CASSRGDTEAFF	TGTGCCAGCAGTCGGGGCGACACTGAAGCTTTCTTT
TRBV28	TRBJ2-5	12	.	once	CASRAGLGEQYF	TGTGCCAGCAGGGCAGGACTCGGGGAGCAGTACTTC
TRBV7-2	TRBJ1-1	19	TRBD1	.	CASSSVDRTGWIMNTEAFF	TGTGCCAGCAGCTCGGTGGATAGGACAGGGTGGATCATGAACACTGAAGCTTTCTTT
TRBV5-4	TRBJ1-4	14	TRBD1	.	CASSPGTGIRKLFF	TGTGCCAGCAGCCCCGGGACAGGGATTAGAAAACTGTTTTTT
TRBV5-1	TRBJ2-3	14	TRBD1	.	CASSLGQGADTQYF	TGCGCCAGCAGCTTGGGACAGGGGGCAGATACGCAGTATTTT
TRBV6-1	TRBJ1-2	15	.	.	CASSEAWGGPYGYTF	TGTGCCAGCAGTGAAGCGTGGGGGGGTCCCTATGGCTACACCTTC
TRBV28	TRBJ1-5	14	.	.	CASSLPYSNQPQHF	TGTGCCAGCAGTTTGCCCTATAGCAATCAGCCCCAGCATTTT
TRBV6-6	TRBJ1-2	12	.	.	CASSYGDYGYTF	TGTGCCAGCAGTTACGGAGACTATGGCTACACCTTC
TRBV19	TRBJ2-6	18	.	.	CASSIDHRALSGANVLTF	TGTGCCAGTAGTATAGATCACAGGGCCCTCTCTGGGGCCAACGTCCTGACTTTC